A selection of T cell receptor beta chains follows, all from one sample in a study of somatic mutations in cytotoxic T cells in rheumatoid arthritis. The table came from immunoSEQ multiplex PCR; TCRdb's copy has only in-frame clones and leaves some out. The table lists approximately 21,000 clones, around 80% of them singletons, with approximately 3.4% in the top ten. The sample was CD8+ T cells sorted from blood. These receptors all stem from an adult with rheumatoid arthritis. The CDR3 runs from the conserved cysteine through the conserved F or W. The order of the fields is V gene, clone size, J gene, CDR3 protein. The listing skips clone size in some rows; elsewhere it reads once, few, many or a size class.

>TRBV7-8|-|TRBJ2-1
CASSHTRPPYNEQFF
>TRBV27|once|TRBJ2-3
CASALLGVVTDTQYF
>TRBV9|once|TRBJ2-5
CASSPPYQETQYF
>TRBV6-1|-|TRBJ2-5
CASSELGNQETQYF
>TRBV11-2|-|TRBJ2-3
CASSFFLAGGISTDTQYF
>TRBV5-1|-|TRBJ2-2
CASRAGAYAGELFF
>TRBV12-5|-|TRBJ2-7
CASGRQTLGYEQYF
>TRBV19|few|TRBJ1-1
CASSILPGTEAFF
>TRBV9|-|TRBJ1-2
CASSVEGGSPNYGYTF
>TRBV7-6|-|TRBJ1-1
CASSLQADREGAFF
>TRBV5-6|-|TRBJ2-7
CASARLGTGIGYEQYF
>TRBV5-4|few|TRBJ2-1
CASSTAGGSYNEQFF
>TRBV7-6|-|TRBJ2-3
CASSLVSRGDPTDTQYF
>TRBV19|-|TRBJ2-1
CASNSGGNNEQFF
>TRBV6-6|-|TRBJ1-1
CASSLLEDTEAFF
>TRBV4-2|-|TRBJ2-3
CASSPAGTGDVDTQYF
>TRBV6-1|-|TRBJ1-2
CATDSQWGGNYGYTF
>TRBV11-2|-|TRBJ1-1
CASSSGQREMNTEAFF
>TRBV28|-|TRBJ2-7
CASSITRWEQYF
>TRBV7-9|-|TRBJ1-2
CAGGGGYANYGYTF
>TRBV6-5|once|TRBJ2-3
CASRMNPSDTQYF
>TRBV7-3|-|TRBJ2-1
CASSQWGLGDNEQFF
>TRBV4-2|-|TRBJ1-1
CASSQGFLGGLNTEAFF
>TRBV7-9|-|TRBJ2-3
CASSSSLAGRGTDTQYF
>TRBV4-1|-|TRBJ2-1
CASSQLSGLAGAYNEQFF
>TRBV29-1|-|TRBJ2-5
CSVRGDRSSETQYF
>TRBV4-1|-|TRBJ1-1
CASSQGGGNTEAFF
>TRBV19|once|TRBJ2-2
CASSIRGLDATGELFF
>TRBV27|-|TRBJ2-3
CASSLWGSTDTQYF
>TRBV13|-|TRBJ1-1
CASTDGGGQVMNTEAFF
>TRBV28|-|TRBJ1-5
CASSNIGTGNQPQHF
>TRBV11-2|-|TRBJ2-7
CASSPSGSGLRDYEQYF
>TRBV29-1|-|TRBJ2-7
CSVKTASSYEQYF
>TRBV2|-|TRBJ1-4
CASTITPGTINEKLFF
>TRBV13|few|TRBJ2-7
CASSYRHAEQYF